This T cell receptor (beta chain) was sequenced in a study of cytomegalovirus exposure and HLA in healthy donors. Study context: Genetic ancestry analysis placed approximately 79% of the roughly 400 donors that were genotyped in the Caucasian-associated cluster.

The study's findings and limits: Links to common viral pathogens appeared, in a later analysis, for several of the most significant clusters. With later analysis, a missense DCLRE1C variant became linked to TCR beta V- and J-gene trimming.

The CDR3 covers 15 residues. With regard to this clone: Its antigen remains unidentified.

PCR primers comprised 60 Vbeta and 13 Jbeta primers. The method was immunoSEQ multiplex PCR; TCRdb's version includes in-frame clones alone and lacks a portion of them. The table has approximately 120,000 clones, about 80% seen once. The chain recombines TRBV21-1 with TRBJ2-2; TRBD2, the table's D call, was not compared with the DNA. TRBV21-1 is listed as a pseudogene. The sequence came from a woman between 45 and 65 years old in good health and CMV-seronegative. Sequencing was done on a sample of PBMCs. CDR3 in DNA: TGTGCCAGCAGCTCCCGTGGGGGGGACACCGGGGAGCTGTTTTTT. Amino acids: CASSSRGGDTGELFF.